This entry lists 17 T cell receptor beta chains sequenced from one sample in a study of human T cells and chemical hapten exposure. The total RNA was obtained from whole blood that was not fractionated. Each cDNA molecule in the library carried unique molecular identifiers. TCRdb redid the calling of the reads with MiXCR, one entry per CDR3 protein. Of about 120,000 distinct CDR3 sequences in the sample, 8.5% are singletons; the top ten hold 1.4%. The sequenced material came from whole blood. These receptors all come from a human donor in good health. Some clones in this sample may be carry-over from other donors' samples.

This clonotype has a count of ten or more. This rearrangement joins TRBV27 to TRBJ2-3; D is perhaps TRBD1 (6 bases). Deletions cut 1 base from V and 2 bases from J, with 10 bases between. The germline CDR1 and CDR2 sequences are MNHEY and SMNVEV (reference sequence). The CDR3 totals 15 residues. The CDR3 DNA reads as TGTGCCAGCAGTTTATTGGCAGGGGCCACAGATACGCAGTATTTT. This sequence encodes CASSLLAGATDTQYF.

This clonotype was counted between two and nine times. The DNA of the CDR3 is TGTGCCAGCAGTGAAAGGAGGCCGGGGCCCTACAATGAGCAGTTCTTC. It codes for CASSERRPGPYNEQFF. This chain connects TRBV25-1 to TRBJ2-1; TRBD1 or TRBD2 may be the D gene (5 bases each). The CDR3 sequence is 16 residues long. V was pared by 2 bases and J by 2 bases, with 13 bases between. CDR1 is MGHDK and CDR2 is SYGVNS in the germline V gene. Full variable domain (outside the CDR3, taken from reference TRBV25-1 and TRBJ2-1): EADIYQTPRYLVIGTGKKITLECSQTMGHDKMYWYQQDPGMELHLIHYSYGVNSTEKGDLSSESTVSRIRTEHFPLTLESARPSHTSQYLCASSERRPGPYNEQFFGPGTRLTVL.

This clonotype showed up just a few times. The V call is TRBV18, the J call TRBJ2-3; the D is unclear. The CDR3 has 16 amino acids. Trimming removed 3 bases at V and 2 bases at J, with 15 bases between. Germline V lookup: CDR1 KGHSH, CDR2 LQKENI. CDR3 region: CASSPYTMYTTDTQYF. The CDR3 DNA is TGTGCCAGCTCACCCTACACAATGTATACCACAGATACGCAGTATTTT.

V is TRBV19 and J is TRBJ1-5; D not resolved. V lost 0 bases to trimming and J lost 5 bases, with 5 bases between them. The CDR3 has 13 amino acids. CDR1 LNHDA and CDR2 SQIVND come from the germline V gene (reference sequence). The CDR3 reads CASSIDLDQPQHF. The CDR3 DNA reads TGTGCCAGTAGTATAGATCTGGATCAGCCCCAGCATTTT.

This clonotype has more than one count but fewer than ten. V is TRBV6-5 and J is TRBJ1-6, with 8 bases fitting TRBD1. Trimming took 3 bases from V and 8 from J; bases not matched to a gene: 9. This CDR3 contains 16 residues. Germline V CDR1 and CDR2: MNHEY, SVGAGI. In nucleotides, the CDR3 is TGTGCCAGCAGTTATTCGGACAGGGCGGTCGATTCACCCCTCCACTTT. Translated: CASSYSDRAVDSPLHF.

This clonotype was seen a handful of times. V usage is TRBV20-1 and J usage is TRBJ2-2, with D hard to call. CDR1 DFQATT and CDR2 SNEGSKA come from the germline V gene (reference sequence). The CDR3 length is 13 residues. CDR3 sequence reads: CCMPSTNTGELFF. The DNA of the CDR3 is TGCTGCATGCCCAGCACGAACACCGGGGAGCTGTTTTTT.

This clonotype was counted at least ten times. V usage is TRBV5-1 and J usage is TRBJ1-1; TRBD1 might be the D (5 bases). Trimming shortened V by 4 bases and J by 5 bases, and 15 bases separated the two germline ends. The CDR3 consists of 14 residues. Germline V lookup: CDR1 SGHRS, CDR2 YFSETQ. Here the CDR3 reads CASSRSAGLTEAFF. The CDR3 bases are TGCGCCAGCAGCCGGTCGGCAGGGTTGACTGAAGCTTTCTTT.

This clonotype appeared a single time. The chain uses TRBV5-1 and TRBJ2-3; TRBD1 aligns across 7 bases. This CDR3 region has 15 residues. The germline V gene has CDR1 SGHRS and CDR2 YFSETQ. Trimming cost V 0 bases and J 4 bases; bases outside gene matches: 5. This chain's CDR3 is CASSLEGQLADTQYF. The CDR3 coding sequence is TGCGCCAGCAGCTTGGAGGGACAGTTAGCAGATACGCAGTATTTT. The full variable domain, completed using reference TRBV5-1 and TRBJ2-3, is KAGVTQTPRYLIKTRGQQVTLSCSPISGHRSVSWYQQTPGQGLQFLFEYFSETQRNKGNFPGRFSGRQFSNSRSEMNVSTLELGDSALYLCASSLEGQLADTQYFGPGTRLTVL.

The sample holds many counts of this clonotype. The chain links TRBV27 to TRBJ1-5, with D possibly TRBD1 on 5 matching bases. Looked up from germline, CDR1 is MNHEY and CDR2 is SMNVEV (reference sequence). The V end was cut by 1 base, the J end by 1 base, with 11 bases between. This CDR3 comprises 16 residues. CDR3 nucleotides: TGTGCCAGCAGTTTATATAAGGGGACGAGCAATCAGCCCCAGCATTTT. This encodes CASSLYKGTSNQPQHF.

This clonotype was counted a few times. This chain joins TRBV7-2 and TRBJ2-3; 8 positions agree with TRBD2. Germline CDR1 reads SGHTA; CDR2 reads FQGNSA. This CDR3 has 17 residues. V lost 3 bases, J lost 5 bases, and 13 bases stayed unmatched. The CDR3 protein is CASSFLSGAALRDTQYF. CDR3 nucleotide sequence: TGTGCCAGCAGCTTTCTTAGCGGGGCTGCACTTAGAGATACGCAGTATTTT.

This clonotype was observed a few times. The chain couples TRBV3-1 to TRBJ2-1; 7 positions match TRBD2. The V gene end was trimmed by 0 bases and the J gene end by 4 bases; junction bases not matched to a gene: 6. The CDR3 is made up of 16 amino acids. CDR1 and CDR2 from the germline V gene are LGHDT and YNNKEL (reference sequence). The CDR3 loop is CASSQDSASGYNEQFF. CDR3 sequence (DNA): TGTGCCAGCAGCCAAGATTCGGCTAGCGGTTACAATGAGCAGTTCTTC.

This clonotype was seen a handful of times. The V gene is TRBV29-1, the J gene TRBJ2-3; TRBD2 matches 8 bases. V was pared by 4 bases and J by 1 base, with 7 bases of the junction left unmatched. The CDR3 has 15 residues. Germline V CDR1 and CDR2: SQVTM, ANQGSEA. The CDR3 DNA reads as TGCAGCGTTGGGGGTCTAGCGGGTCGCACAGATACGCAGTATTTT. This translates into CSVGGLAGRTDTQYF.

In the case of this clonotype: The junction does not match germline at one end; this may be a read error. The chain uses TRBV5-1 and TRBJ2-1; 11 bases line up with TRBD2. This CDR3 is 15 amino acids long. Per the germline V gene, CDR1 is SGHRS and CDR2 is YFSETQ. The CDR3 bases are TGCGCCAGCAGCTCTACTAGCGGGAGTTACAATAAGCAGTTCTTC. It encodes CASSSTSGSYNKQFF.

This clonotype was detected only a few times. The chain carries TRBV5-1 and TRBJ2-3, with 8 bases identical to TRBD1. The junction had 6 bases not matched to a gene; V was cut back by 0 bases and J by 3 bases. This CDR3 has 16 residues. CDR1 SGHRS and CDR2 YFSETQ come from the germline V gene. The CDR3 here is CASSLGAGGLTDTQYF. The CDR3 DNA is TGCGCCAGCAGCTTGGGCGCAGGGGGCCTGACAGATACGCAGTATTTT.

This clonotype was seen a handful of times. The CDR3 DNA reads as TGTGCCACCAGCCCGGGAAGCACCGGGGAGCTGTTTTTT. Translation gives CATSPGSTGELFF. The chain is built from TRBV24-1 and TRBJ2-2, with a tentative D call TRBD2 (5 bases). This CDR3 is 13 amino acids long. Germline V CDR1 and CDR2: KGHDR, SFDVKD. Trimming pared 7 bases from V and 4 bases from J, leaving 9 bases between.

This clonotype has ten or more counts. The chain combines TRBV7-2 with TRBJ2-1; 15 nucleotides agree with TRBD2. After removal of 5 bases from V and 5 bases from J, the junction contained 1 base not matched to a gene. CDR1 and CDR2 from the germline V gene are SGHTA and FQGNSA. The CDR3 has 15 residues. The CDR3 DNA follows: TGTGCCAGCAGCGGGACTAGCGGGGGGCACAATGAGCAGTTCTTC. Amino acid sequence: CASSGTSGGHNEQFF.

This clonotype occurred a few times. The chain is built from TRBV12-3 or TRBV12-4 and TRBJ2-7, with a possible D match to TRBD2 (5 bases). V was clipped by 3 bases and J by 7 bases, with 10 bases between them. The CDR3 extends over 12 amino acids. CDR3 DNA: TGTGCCAGCAGTTTGGGCAGCGGAGAGCAGTACTTC. It yields the protein CASSLGSGEQYF.